Here is one TCR beta chain with its context. For repertoire sequencing, the TCR beta CDR3 regions were amplified from RNA transcripts. In the first round, RT-PCR was carried out with HTBI primers, and a multiplex PCR formed the second round. TCRdb reprocessed the multiplex PCR reads via MiXCR and lists one record per CDR3 protein. Of hundreds of thousands of distinct CDR3 sequences in the sample, roughly 50% are singletons; the top ten hold around 43%. V dropped 5 bases and J dropped 6; count of bases not matched to a gene: 11. Germline V CDR1 and CDR2: SEHNR, FQNEAQ (reference sequence). The length of the CDR3 is 16 residues. None of the included patients had other autoimmune diseases, uncontrolled infections, pregnancy or lactation, as these led to exclusion. Clinicians made diagnoses from clinical symptoms, serum thyroxine, TRAb, thyroid ultrasound and orbital computed tomography. The sample originates from a study of Graves' ophthalmopathy and Graves' hyperthyroidism.

The rearrangement uses TRBV7-9 and TRBJ1-2; 11 bases match TRBD1. Sequencing was done on a sample of peripheral blood. The sequence was obtained from an adult man with Graves' ophthalmopathy. CDR3 protein: CASSPWPGQGVNGYTF. The CDR3 coding sequence is TGTGCCAGCAGCCCCTGGCCGGGACAGGGGGTTAATGGCTACACCTTC.